This record covers a single TCR beta chain. The sample comes from a study of OX40 agonist ivuxolimab in advanced cancers. Only in-frame clones appear in the TCRdb table, and some are missing; sequencing was by immunoSEQ multiplex PCR. Among some 69,000 clones listed, 90% were seen once. V lost 11 bases to trimming and J lost 2 bases; unmatched junction nucleotides: 13. The CDR3 extends over 15 amino acids. CDR1 MDHEN and CDR2 SYDVKM come from the germline V gene. The cohort excluded patients with autoimmune disease history or systemic immunosuppression. Sampled blood was obtained at baseline, cycle 4 day 1, and cycle 7 day 1.

The sequence came from an adult with an advanced solid tumor such as melanoma, head and neck, liver or kidney cancer. The sample consisted of CD4+ or CD8+ T cells sorted from blood, taken in a trial of the OX40 agonist ivuxolimab. This chain joins TRBV28 and TRBJ2-7; 9 bases fit TRBD2. This chain's CDR3 is CASNPGLAKPYEQYF. Written as DNA, the CDR3 is TGTGCCTCGAACCCCGGACTAGCGAAGCCCTACGAGCAGTACTTC.